This section outlines one T cell receptor (beta chain) sequence together with its context. The antigen is not known. This CDR3 spans 17 amino acids. V was clipped by 0 bases and J by 4 bases, with 17 bases between them. Germline V gene lookup returns CDR1 SGDLS and CDR2 YYNGEE. Autoimmune disease history or systemic immunosuppression was exclusionary. The data stem from a study of OX40 agonist ivuxolimab in advanced cancers. Study in general: Patients enrolled in dose escalation were diagnosed with hepatocellular carcinoma, melanoma, renal cell or head and neck cancer.

Study-level findings and limits: Circulating CD4+ and CD8+ T cells showed clonal expansion by week 6 at 0.1 to 3.0 mg/kg.

The table came from immunoSEQ multiplex PCR; TCRdb's copy has only in-frame clones and leaves some out. There are some 75,000 clones in the sample; approximately 91% occur only once, and approximately 0.67% lies in the top ten. This TCR derives from an adult with an advanced solid tumor such as melanoma, head and neck, liver or kidney cancer. This specimen consisted of CD4+ or CD8+ T cells sorted from blood, obtained in a trial of the OX40 agonist ivuxolimab. V is TRBV9 and J is TRBJ1-5, with D perhaps matching TRBD1 (5 bases). CDR3 nucleotide sequence: TGTGCCAGCAGCGTAGGGCACGGGGACCGCCCAAATCAGCCCCAGCATTTT. Protein sequence: CASSVGHGDRPNQPQHF.